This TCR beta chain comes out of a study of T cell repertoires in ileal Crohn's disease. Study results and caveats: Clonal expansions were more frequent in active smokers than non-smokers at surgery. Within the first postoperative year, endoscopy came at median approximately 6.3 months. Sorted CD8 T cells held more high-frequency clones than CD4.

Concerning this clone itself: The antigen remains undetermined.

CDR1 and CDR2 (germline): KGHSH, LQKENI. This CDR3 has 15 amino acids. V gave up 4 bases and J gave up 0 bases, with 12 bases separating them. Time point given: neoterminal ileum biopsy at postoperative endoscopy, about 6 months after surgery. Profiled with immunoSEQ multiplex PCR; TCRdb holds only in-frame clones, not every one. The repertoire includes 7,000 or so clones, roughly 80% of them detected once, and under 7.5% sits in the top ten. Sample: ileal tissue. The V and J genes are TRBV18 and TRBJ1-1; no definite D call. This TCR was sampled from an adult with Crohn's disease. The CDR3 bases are TGTGCCAGCTCACTAAGCTCTTCTATGAACACTGAAGCTTTCTTT. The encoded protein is CASSLSSSMNTEAFF.